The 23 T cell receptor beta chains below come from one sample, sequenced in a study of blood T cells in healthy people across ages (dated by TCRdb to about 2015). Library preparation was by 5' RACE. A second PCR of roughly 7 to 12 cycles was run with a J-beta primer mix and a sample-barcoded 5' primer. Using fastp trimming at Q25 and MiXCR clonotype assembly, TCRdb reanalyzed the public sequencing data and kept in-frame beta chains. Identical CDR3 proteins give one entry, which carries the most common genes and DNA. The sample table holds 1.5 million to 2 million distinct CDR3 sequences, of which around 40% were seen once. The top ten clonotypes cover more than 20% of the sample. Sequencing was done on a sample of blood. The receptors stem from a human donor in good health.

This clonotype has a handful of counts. CDR3 bases: TGTGCCAGCAGCCTCCCGGGACAGGGAAAGAACTCTTACGAGCAGTACTTC. This encodes CASSLPGQGKNSYEQYF. V is TRBV3-1 and J is TRBJ2-7; 9 bases agree with TRBD1. Trimming took 4 bases from V and 4 from J; bases not matched to a gene: 14. This CDR3 is 17 amino acids long. The germline CDR1 and CDR2 sequences are LGHDT and YNNKEL (reference sequence).

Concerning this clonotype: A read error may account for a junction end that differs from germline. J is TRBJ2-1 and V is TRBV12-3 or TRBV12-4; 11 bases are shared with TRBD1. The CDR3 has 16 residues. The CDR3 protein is CAGSLGRDRGYNEQFF. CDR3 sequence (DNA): TGTGCCGGCAGTTTAGGCCGGGACAGGGGGTACAATGAGCAGTTCTTC.

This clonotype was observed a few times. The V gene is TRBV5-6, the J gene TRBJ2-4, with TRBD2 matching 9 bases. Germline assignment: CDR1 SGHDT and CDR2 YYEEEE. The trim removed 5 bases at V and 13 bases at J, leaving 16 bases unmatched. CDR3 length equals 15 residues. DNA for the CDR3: TGTGCCAGCAGAAGTAGCGGGGGTCTCCTGGGGGAGCAGTACTTC. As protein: CASRSSGGLLGEQYF.

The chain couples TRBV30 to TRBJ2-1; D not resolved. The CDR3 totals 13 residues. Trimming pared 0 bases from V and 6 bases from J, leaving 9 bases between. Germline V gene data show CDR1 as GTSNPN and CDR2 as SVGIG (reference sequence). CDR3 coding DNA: TGTGCCTGGAGTGTAGGGCGGAGCAATGAGCAGTTCTTC. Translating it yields CAWSVGRSNEQFF.

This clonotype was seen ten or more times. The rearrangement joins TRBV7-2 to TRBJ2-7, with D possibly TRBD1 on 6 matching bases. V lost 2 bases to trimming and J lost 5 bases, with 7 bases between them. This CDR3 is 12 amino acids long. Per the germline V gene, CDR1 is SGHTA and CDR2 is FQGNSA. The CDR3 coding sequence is TGTGCCAGCAGCTTAAACAGGGACGAGCAGTACTTC. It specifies CASSLNRDEQYF.

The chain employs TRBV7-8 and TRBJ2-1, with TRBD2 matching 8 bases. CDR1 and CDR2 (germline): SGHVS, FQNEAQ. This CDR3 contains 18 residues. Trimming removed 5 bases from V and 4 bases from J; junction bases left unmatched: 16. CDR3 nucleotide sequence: TGTGCCAGCAGCCCGGCTCGACGGGGGGGATACGTATACAATGAGCAGTTCTTC. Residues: CASSPARRGGYVYNEQFF. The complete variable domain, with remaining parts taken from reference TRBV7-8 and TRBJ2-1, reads GAGVSQSPRYKVAKRGQDVALRCDPISGHVSLFWYQQALGQGPEFLTYFQNEAQLDKSGLPSDRFFAERPEGSVSTLKIQRTQQEDSAVYLCASSPARRGGYVYNEQFFGPGTRLTVL.

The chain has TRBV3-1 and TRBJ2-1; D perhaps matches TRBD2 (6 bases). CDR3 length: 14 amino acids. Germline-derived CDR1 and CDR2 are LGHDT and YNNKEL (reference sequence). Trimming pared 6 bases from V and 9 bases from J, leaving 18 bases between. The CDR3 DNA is TGTGCCAGCAGTCCAAGGATTTTGGGAGGTGAGCAGTTCTTC. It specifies CASSPRILGGEQFF.

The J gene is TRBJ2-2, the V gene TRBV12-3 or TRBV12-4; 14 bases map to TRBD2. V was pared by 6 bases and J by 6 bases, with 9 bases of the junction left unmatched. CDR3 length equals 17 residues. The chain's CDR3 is CASRSGLAGGVSGELFF. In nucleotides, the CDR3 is TGTGCCAGCAGGTCTGGACTAGCGGGGGGCGTGTCCGGGGAGCTGTTTTTT.

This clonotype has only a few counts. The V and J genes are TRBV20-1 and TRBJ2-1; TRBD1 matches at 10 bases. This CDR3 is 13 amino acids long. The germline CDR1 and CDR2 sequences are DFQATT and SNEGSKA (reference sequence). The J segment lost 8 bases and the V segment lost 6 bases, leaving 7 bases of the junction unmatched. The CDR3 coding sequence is TGCAGTGCAGCCACCGGGACAGGGGATGAGCAGTTCTTC. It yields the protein CSAATGTGDEQFF.

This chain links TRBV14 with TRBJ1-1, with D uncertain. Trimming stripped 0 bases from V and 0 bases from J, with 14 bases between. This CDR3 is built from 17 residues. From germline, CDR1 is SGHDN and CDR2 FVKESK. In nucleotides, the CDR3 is TGTGCCAGCAGCCAAGATCCTCCCGGAGCAGTGAACACTGAAGCTTTCTTT. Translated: CASSQDPPGAVNTEAFF.

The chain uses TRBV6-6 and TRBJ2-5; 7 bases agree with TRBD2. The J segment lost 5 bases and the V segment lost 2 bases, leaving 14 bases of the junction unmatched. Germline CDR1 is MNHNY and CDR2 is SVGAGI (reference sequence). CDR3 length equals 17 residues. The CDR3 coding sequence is TGTGCCAGCAGTTACGGGAGGGCGGATCACCGTTTTGAGACCCAGTACTTC. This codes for CASSYGRADHRFETQYF.

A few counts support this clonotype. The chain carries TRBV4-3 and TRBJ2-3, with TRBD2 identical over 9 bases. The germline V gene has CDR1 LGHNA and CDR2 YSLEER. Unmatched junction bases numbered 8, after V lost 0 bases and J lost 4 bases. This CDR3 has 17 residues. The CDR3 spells CASSQDPSGADADTQYF. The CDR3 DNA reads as TGCGCCAGCAGCCAAGATCCTAGCGGGGCAGACGCAGATACGCAGTATTTT.

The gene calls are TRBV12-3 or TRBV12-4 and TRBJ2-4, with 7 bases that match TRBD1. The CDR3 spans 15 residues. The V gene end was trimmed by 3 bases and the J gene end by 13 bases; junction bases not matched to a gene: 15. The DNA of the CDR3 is TGTGCCAGCAGTTTGTGGGACAGTTTGTCCAATGAGCAGTACTTC. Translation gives CASSLWDSLSNEQYF.

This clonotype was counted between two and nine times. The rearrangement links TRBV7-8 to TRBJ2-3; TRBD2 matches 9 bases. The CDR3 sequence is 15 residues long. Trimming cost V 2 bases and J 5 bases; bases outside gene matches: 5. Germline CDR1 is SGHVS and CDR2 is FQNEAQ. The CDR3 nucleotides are TGTGCCAGCAGCTTAAGGAGACTAGCGGTAGATACGCAGTATTTT. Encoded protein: CASSLRRLAVDTQYF.

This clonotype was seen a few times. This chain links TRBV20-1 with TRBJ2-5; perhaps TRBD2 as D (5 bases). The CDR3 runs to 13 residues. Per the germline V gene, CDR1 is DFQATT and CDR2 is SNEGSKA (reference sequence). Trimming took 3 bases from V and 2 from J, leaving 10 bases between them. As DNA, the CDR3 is TGCAGTGCTAGGGATCCGGGACAAGAGACCCAGTACTTC. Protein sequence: CSARDPGQETQYF.

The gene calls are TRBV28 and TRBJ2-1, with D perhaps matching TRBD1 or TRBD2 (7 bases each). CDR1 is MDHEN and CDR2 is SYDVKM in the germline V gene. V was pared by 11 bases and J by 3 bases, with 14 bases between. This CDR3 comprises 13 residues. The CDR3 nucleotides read TGTGCCTTGGGAGGGGGCGTCTACAATGAGCAGTTCTTC. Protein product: CALGGGVYNEQFF.

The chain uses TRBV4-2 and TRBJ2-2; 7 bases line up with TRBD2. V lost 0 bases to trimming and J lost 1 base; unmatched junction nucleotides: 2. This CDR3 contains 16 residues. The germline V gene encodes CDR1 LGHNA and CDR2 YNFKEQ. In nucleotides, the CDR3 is TGTGCCAGCAGCCAAGATTCGGGGGGGAACACCGGGGAGCTGTTTTTT. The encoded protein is CASSQDSGGNTGELFF.

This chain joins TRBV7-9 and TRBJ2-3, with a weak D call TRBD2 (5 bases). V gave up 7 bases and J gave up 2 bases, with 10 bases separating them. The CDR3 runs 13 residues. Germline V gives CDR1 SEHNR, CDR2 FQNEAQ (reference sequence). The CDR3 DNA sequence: TGTGCCAGCATCTTGAGGGCCACAGATACGCAGTATTTT. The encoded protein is CASILRATDTQYF.

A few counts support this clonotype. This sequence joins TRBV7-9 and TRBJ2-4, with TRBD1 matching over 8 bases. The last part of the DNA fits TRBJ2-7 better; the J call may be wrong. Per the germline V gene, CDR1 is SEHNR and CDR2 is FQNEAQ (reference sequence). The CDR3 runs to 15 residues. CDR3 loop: CASSPGPGTGYEQYF. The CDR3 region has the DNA TGTGCCAGCAGCCCGGGACCGGGGACAGGATACGAGCAGTACTTC.

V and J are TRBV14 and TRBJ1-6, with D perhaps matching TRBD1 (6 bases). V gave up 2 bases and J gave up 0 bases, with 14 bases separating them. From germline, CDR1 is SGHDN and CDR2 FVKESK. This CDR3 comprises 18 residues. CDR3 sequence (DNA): TGTGCCAGCAGCCAACATCGAGGACAGAGCTCCTATAATTCACCCCTCCACTTT. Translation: CASSQHRGQSSYNSPLHF.

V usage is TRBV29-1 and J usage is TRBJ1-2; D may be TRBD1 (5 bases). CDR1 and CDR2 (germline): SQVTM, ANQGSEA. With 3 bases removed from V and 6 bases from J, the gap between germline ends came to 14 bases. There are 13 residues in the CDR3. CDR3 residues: CSVELSRGDGYTF. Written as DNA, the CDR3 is TGCAGCGTTGAGTTGAGTCGGGGGGATGGCTACACCTTC.

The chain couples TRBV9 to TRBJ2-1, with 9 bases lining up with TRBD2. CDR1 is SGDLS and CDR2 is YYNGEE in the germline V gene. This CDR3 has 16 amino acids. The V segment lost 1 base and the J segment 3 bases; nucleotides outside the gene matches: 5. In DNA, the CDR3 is TGTGCCAGCAGCGTATTGAGCGGGGGGTACTACAATGAGCAGTTCTTC. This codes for CASSVLSGGYYNEQFF.

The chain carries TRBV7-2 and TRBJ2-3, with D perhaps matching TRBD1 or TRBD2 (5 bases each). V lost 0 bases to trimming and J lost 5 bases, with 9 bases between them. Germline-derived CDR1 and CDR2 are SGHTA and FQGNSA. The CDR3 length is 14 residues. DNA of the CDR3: TGTGCCAGCAGCTTAGCCGTGGGGGTAGATACGCAGTATTTT. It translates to CASSLAVGVDTQYF.